These 32 T cell receptor beta chains were all obtained from the same sample, sequenced in a study of shared clonotypes between healthy human individuals. TCRdb keeps only in-frame clones here, not all; method: immunoSEQ multiplex PCR. The table has around 1.1 million clones, 75% to 80% seen once. Sample: memory CD4+ T cells from PBMCs. As for subset: CD45RA-negative fraction. All receptors derive from a man aged 18 to 30 in good health. Some clones in this sample may be carry-over from other donors' samples.

This chain uses TRBV28 with TRBJ2-5, with D unresolved. The CDR3 spans 14 residues. V was pared by 6 bases and J by 4 bases, with 15 bases between. The germline gives CDR1 MDHEN, CDR2 SYDVKM. The CDR3 here is CASSTGPNGETQYF. The CDR3 DNA is TGTGCCAGCAGCACCGGACCGAACGGAGAGACCCAGTACTTC.

Only a few counts were recorded for this clone. The chain combines TRBV5-8 with TRBJ1-1; 10 bases match TRBD1. Per the germline V gene, CDR1 is SGHTS and CDR2 is YDEGEE. The length of the CDR3 is 14 residues. Losses at the gene ends were 5 bases for V and 1 base for J; bases not matched to a gene: 2. The DNA for the CDR3 is TGTGCCAGCAGTGACAGGGGGCGGAACACTGAAGCTTTCTTT. Translated: CASSDRGRNTEAFF.

The rearrangement uses TRBV11-2 and TRBJ2-7, with D unclear. Germline CDR1 is SGHAT and CDR2 is FQNNGV. This CDR3 is 15 amino acids long. The ends were cut back, 1 base at V and 1 base at J, with 11 bases in the middle. CDR3 nucleotides: TGTGCCAGCAGCTTAGCGGCAGGTTTATCCTACGAGCAGTACTTC. This encodes CASSLAAGLSYEQYF. Full variable domain (remainder filled in from reference TRBV11-2 and TRBJ2-7): EAGVAQSPRYKIIEKRQSVAFWCNPISGHATLYWYQQILGQGPKLLIQFQNNGVVDDSQLPKDRFSAERLKGVDSTLKIQPAKLEDSAVYLCASSLAAGLSYEQYFGPGTRLTVT.

The count of this clone is one. The chain has TRBV28 and TRBJ1-2; 12 nucleotides line up with TRBD1. From germline, CDR1 is MDHEN and CDR2 SYDVKM. With 4 bases clipped from V and 7 bases from J, the junction kept 13 bases outside the gene matches. The CDR3 runs to 17 residues. In DNA, the CDR3 is TGTGCCAGCAGTTCCCCCGGGACAGGGGGCCCCCTCACTGGCTACACCTTC. Encoded protein: CASSSPGTGGPLTGYTF.

The CDR3 nucleotides read TGTGCCAGCAGTTTAGCGGGAGTCCCAGAGACCCAGTACTTC. Translation: CASSLAGVPETQYF. This rearrangement joins TRBV28 to TRBJ2-5; TRBD2 matches at 7 bases. V lost 2 bases and J lost 4; bases outside the gene matches: 4. The CDR3 consists of 14 residues. Germline-derived CDR1 and CDR2 are MDHEN and SYDVKM.

This clone was seen a handful of times. Other DNA sequences in this specimen translate into the identical CDR3. The chain links TRBV5-1 to TRBJ1-1; possibly TRBD1 for D (5 bases). V lost 1 base, J lost 1 base, and 8 bases lay in between. The CDR3 covers 14 residues. CDR1 SGHRS and CDR2 YFSETQ come from the germline V gene. CDR3 sequence reads: CASSLQGRNTEAFF. CDR3 coding DNA: TGCGCCAGCAGCTTGCAGGGACGGAACACTGAAGCTTTCTTT. Drawing the rest from reference TRBV5-1 and TRBJ1-1, the complete variable domain is KAGVTQTPRYLIKTRGQQVTLSCSPISGHRSVSWYQQTPGQGLQFLFEYFSETQRNKGNFPGRFSGRQFSNSRSEMNVSTLELGDSALYLCASSLQGRNTEAFFGQGTRLTVV.

The chain joins TRBV28 to TRBJ1-4; D uncertain. CDR1 MDHEN and CDR2 SYDVKM come from the germline V gene. The CDR3 is 15 amino acids. Between the trimmed V and J ends, which lost 5 bases and 8 bases, there was a span of 18 bases. The DNA of the CDR3 is TGTGCCAGCAGTACCCCGTCGTGGGCGGGGGAAAAACTGTTTTTT. It translates to CASSTPSWAGEKLFF.

About this clone itself: A read error may produce the germline difference seen at one junction end. The rearrangement joins TRBV6-1 to TRBJ1-5; a weak D match, TRBD1 (5 bases). The CDR3 is made up of 16 amino acids. Germline V gene sequence: CDR1 MNHNS, CDR2 SASEGT. The CDR3 coding sequence is TGCGCCAGCAGTGAGCCGGTCCTGGGGGGAAATCAGCCCCAGCATTTT. Translating it yields CASSEPVLGGNQPQHF.

Note on this clone: Because the CDR3 is missing its conserved closing phenylalanine or tryptophan, this is likely a read error. The DNA is left out, because the CDR3 cannot be placed on it with certainty; the CDR3 is given as TCRdb lists it. The gene calls are TRBV30 and TRBJ1-1; the table names TRBD1, a call not compared with the DNA. CDR1 and CDR2 (germline): GTSNPN, SVGIG (reference sequence). 13 amino acids form the CDR3, both terminal residues included. The CDR3 here is CAWTGTVNTEALL.

The chain combines TRBV18 with TRBJ2-3; no firm D call. This CDR3 is built from 14 residues. V gave up 3 bases and J gave up 10 bases, with 17 bases separating them. Germline CDR1 reads KGHSH; CDR2 reads LQKENI. Here the CDR3 DNA reads TGTGCCAGCTCACCCATAGAGGACCTTCCCCCGCAGTATTTT. Protein product: CASSPIEDLPPQYF.

This sequence joins TRBV25-1 and TRBJ1-3, with unresolved D. Trimming took 6 bases from V and 7 from J, leaving 10 bases between them. The CDR3 is 12 amino acids. Germline V gene sequence: CDR1 MGHDK, CDR2 SYGVNS. In DNA form, the CDR3 reads TGTGCCAGCAGATCGAGTGTGAACACCATATATTTT. This sequence encodes CASRSSVNTIYF.

The V gene is TRBV6-1, the J gene TRBJ2-7; 9 nucleotides line up with TRBD1. Germline V gives CDR1 MNHNS, CDR2 SASEGT. Trimming took 6 bases from V and 5 from J; bases not matched to a gene: 5. This CDR3 has 13 amino acids. The CDR3 sequence: CASSQGQGDEQYF. Here the CDR3 DNA reads TGTGCCAGCAGCCAGGGACAGGGAGACGAGCAGTACTTC.

This chain joins TRBV7-6 and TRBJ1-2; D unresolved. The V and J ends lost 1 base and 10 bases respectively, with 10 bases between them. This CDR3 has 12 residues. Germline V gives CDR1 SGHVS, CDR2 FNYEAQ. The CDR3 region has the DNA TGTGCCAGCAGCTTAGTCGGGAGGGACTACACCTTC. Amino acids: CASSLVGRDYTF. Variable domain in full (rest from reference TRBV7-6 and TRBJ1-2): GAGVSQSPRYKVTKRGQDVALRCDPISGHVSLYWYRQALGQGPEFLTYFNYEAQQDKSGLPNDRFSAERPEGSISTLTIQRTEQRDSAMYRCASSLVGRDYTFGSGTRLTVV.

A single count supports this clone. With a much larger clone just one base away, this may be a read error. The CDR3 sequence: CAISEGAGGSGGTGELFF. The CDR3 DNA is TGTGCCATCAGTGAAGGGGCTGGCGGGAGCGGGGGCACCGGGGAGCTGTTTTTT. The rearrangement uses TRBV10-3 and TRBJ2-2; 8 nucleotides agree with TRBD2. The germline V gene has CDR1 ENHRY and CDR2 SYGVKD. This CDR3 comprises 18 residues. Trimming at V came to 3 bases and at J to 4 bases, leaving 13 bases not matched to a gene.

The chain uses TRBV9 and TRBJ2-5; 7 bases agree with TRBD1. V trimming: 3 bases; J trimming: 5 bases; junction bases outside the gene matches: 13. Germline V CDR1 and CDR2: SGDLS, YYNGEE. This CDR3 is 16 amino acids long. The CDR3 protein is CASSGGTDLSGETQYF. The DNA for the CDR3 is TGTGCCAGCAGCGGAGGGACAGATTTATCCGGGGAGACCCAGTACTTC.

This chain links TRBV10-3 with TRBJ2-2; 7 nucleotides agree with TRBD1. V dropped 6 bases and J dropped 7; count of bases not matched to a gene: 5. The CDR3 is 13 residues long. Germline V CDR1 and CDR2: ENHRY, SYGVKD. CDR3 protein: CAIRGTVHGELFF. For the CDR3, the DNA is TGTGCCATCAGGGGGACAGTCCACGGGGAGCTGTTTTTT.

This clone appeared once. The J gene is TRBJ2-1, the V gene TRBV18; D unresolved. Between the trimmed V and J ends, which lost 1 base and 9 bases, there was a span of 19 bases. Germline V gene sequence: CDR1 KGHSH, CDR2 LQKENI. CDR3 size: 16 residues. CDR3 DNA sequence: TGTGCCAGCTCACCACACGGAACTTGGACGAACAGTGAGCAGTTCTTC. As protein: CASSPHGTWTNSEQFF.

This clone was detected many times. V is TRBV30 and J is TRBJ1-3; 8 bases match TRBD1. The CDR3 contains 15 residues. J gave up 0 bases and V 7 bases, and 8 bases lay outside the gene matches. Germline V CDR1 and CDR2: GTSNPN, SVGIG (reference sequence). DNA for the CDR3: TGTGCCTACGGGACAGGTTCGAGCTCTGGAAACACCATATATTTT. Its translation: CAYGTGSSSGNTIYF. Full variable domain (missing parts from reference TRBV30 and TRBJ1-3): SQTIHQWPATLVQPVGSPLSLECTVEGTSNPNLYWYRQAAGRGLQLLFYSVGIGQISSEVPQNLSASRPQDRQFILSSKKLLLSDSGFYLCAYGTGSSSGNTIYFGEGSWLTVV.

This rearrangement joins TRBV19 to TRBJ2-2, with TRBD2 matching over 7 bases. Germline V lookup: CDR1 LNHDA, CDR2 SQIVND (reference sequence). This CDR3 contains 14 residues. The junction had 5 bases not matched to a gene; V was cut back by 7 bases and J by 3 bases. This CDR3 is CASMGGRDTGELFF. Here the CDR3 DNA reads TGTGCCAGTATGGGCGGGAGAGACACCGGGGAGCTGTTTTTT.

V usage is TRBV7-2 and J usage is TRBJ2-1; D tentatively fits TRBD1 or TRBD2 (5 bases each). The germline CDR1 and CDR2 sequences are SGHTA and FQGNSA. CDR3 length: 15 amino acids. Trimming left V 1 base short and J 5 bases short, with 12 bases between. CDR3 sequence: CASSLESGRNNEQFF. In DNA, the CDR3 is TGTGCCAGCAGCTTAGAATCGGGACGGAACAATGAGCAGTTCTTC.

The rearrangement uses TRBV15 and TRBJ2-5; tentative D call: TRBD2 (6 bases). Deletions cut 2 bases from V and 7 bases from J, with 11 bases between. The germline gives CDR1 LNHNV, CDR2 YYDKDF (reference sequence). The CDR3 contains 13 residues. CDR3 sequence (DNA): TGTGCCACCAGCAGATCGGGACTCGCGACCCAGTACTTC. It codes for CATSRSGLATQYF.

The chain is built from TRBV6-5 and TRBJ1-3, with a weak D call TRBD1 (5 bases). V lost 0 bases and J lost 3, with 9 bases in between. This CDR3 spans 15 amino acids. Germline loops: CDR1 MNHEY, CDR2 SVGAGI. CDR3 nucleotides: TGTGCCAGCAGTTACTCGGGACTTATTGGAAACACCATATATTTT. It codes for CASSYSGLIGNTIYF.

CDR3 residues: CASSGMVLAGLSSYNEQFF. In nucleotides, the CDR3 is TGTGCCAGCAGTGGTATGGTACTAGCGGGGCTGAGCTCCTACAATGAGCAGTTCTTC. V gene TRBV2 combines with J gene TRBJ2-1; 10 nucleotides agree with TRBD2. CDR3 size: 19 residues. Germline values: CDR1 SNHLY, CDR2 FYNNEI. The V and J ends lost 4 bases and 0 bases, in that order; junction bases with no gene match: 12.

The rearrangement links TRBV27 to TRBJ1-6; weak D call: TRBD1 (6 bases). V was trimmed by 0 bases and J by 9 bases, leaving 9 bases between them. This CDR3 contains 14 residues. Germline V gene sequence: CDR1 MNHEY, CDR2 SMNVEV (reference sequence). As DNA, the CDR3 is TGTGCCAGCAGTTTATCAAACAGGGTTTCACCCCTCCACTTT. Encoded protein: CASSLSNRVSPLHF.

This clone occurred a few times. V gene TRBV5-4 combines with J gene TRBJ2-7; no clear D gene. CDR1 and CDR2 (germline): SGHNT, YYREEE (reference sequence). V dropped 4 bases and J dropped 5 bases, with 19 bases sitting between them. The CDR3 has 15 residues. The chain's CDR3 is CASSPGWARIDEQYF. The CDR3 DNA is TGTGCCAGCAGCCCCGGCTGGGCCAGGATCGACGAGCAGTACTTC.

This clone appeared a few times. The CDR3 DNA is TGTGCCAGCAGTCGACAGGCTGTGGGGAATGAAAAACTGTTTTTT. This translates into CASSRQAVGNEKLFF. The gene calls are TRBV2 and TRBJ1-4; tentative D call: TRBD1 (6 bases). The CDR3 length is 15 residues. Germline V CDR1 and CDR2: SNHLY, FYNNEI. Trimming took off 5 bases at V and 5 bases at J, with 15 bases between the two ends.

The chain links TRBV7-9 to TRBJ1-2; no clear D. CDR1 and CDR2 (germline): SEHNR, FQNEAQ (reference sequence). The CDR3 extends over 12 amino acids. Trimming pared 1 base from V and 4 bases from J, leaving 4 bases between. CDR3 amino acids: CASSLDRYGYTF. The CDR3, as DNA: TGTGCCAGCAGCTTAGACCGCTATGGCTACACCTTC.

The chain is built from TRBV18 and TRBJ2-7; D is perhaps TRBD1 or TRBD2 (7 bases each). This CDR3 comprises 19 residues. V shed 5 bases and J shed 7 bases, with 33 bases lying between them. The V gene's germline CDR1 is KGHSH and CDR2 LQKENI. The CDR3 loop is CASSFRDSSGSERWGEQYF. The CDR3 nucleotides read TGTGCCAGCTCATTCCGGGACAGTAGCGGGTCAGAGAGATGGGGGGAGCAGTACTTC.

The CDR3 DNA follows: TGTGCCAGCTCACCCACAGGGAAGGACTATGGCTACACCTTC. It encodes CASSPTGKDYGYTF. The chain employs TRBV18 and TRBJ1-2; D may be TRBD1 (6 bases). The CDR3 spans 14 residues. Germline V lookup: CDR1 KGHSH, CDR2 LQKENI. V shed 3 bases and J shed 3 bases, with 11 bases lying between them.

The DNA for the CDR3 is TGCGCCAGCAGCTTAGGATGGCAGGGAAGGTTTGGGGCCAACGTCCTGACTTTC. It specifies CASSLGWQGRFGANVLTF. The chain employs TRBV5-1 and TRBJ2-6, with D tentatively TRBD1 (5 bases). The CDR3 is made up of 18 amino acids. V was cut by 2 bases and J by 3 bases, with 18 bases left in between. Germline-derived CDR1 and CDR2 are SGHRS and YFSETQ.

The J gene is TRBJ1-5, the V gene TRBV7-3; D is perhaps TRBD1 (5 bases). CDR3 length equals 15 residues. V lost 2 bases, J lost 0 bases, and 8 bases lay in between. The germline CDR1 and CDR2 sequences are SGHTA and FQGTGA. The CDR3 protein is CASSLSGNSNQPQHF. The CDR3 coding sequence is TGTGCCAGCAGCTTATCAGGGAATAGCAATCAGCCCCAGCATTTT.

This clone was seen only a few times. V gene TRBV28 combines with J gene TRBJ1-2; D gene uncertain. The CDR3 has 16 residues. Germline values: CDR1 MDHEN, CDR2 SYDVKM. V shed 2 bases and J shed 6 bases, with 19 bases lying between them. This CDR3 is CASSLGGMRVYHGYTF. The CDR3 region has the DNA TGTGCCAGCAGTTTAGGAGGGATGAGGGTTTACCATGGCTACACCTTC.